These 22 T cell receptor beta chains were all obtained from the same sample, sequenced in a study of tumor-infiltrating lymphocytes in localized non-small cell lung cancer. Sequencing was performed with immunoSEQ multiplex PCR; in TCRdb, only in-frame clones are kept and a portion is missing. The sample holds more than 15,000 clones; 70% to 75% are singletons and the top ten take 9.1%. Input material: lung tumor tissue. These receptors all come from a human donor with non-small cell lung cancer.

This clone has a single count. The chain combines TRBV7-8 with TRBJ2-5, with D hard to call. The CDR3 extends over 11 amino acids. Trimming pared 8 bases from V and 5 bases from J, leaving 9 bases between. Germline lookup yields CDR1 SGHVS and CDR2 FQNEAQ. This CDR3 is CASGLGETQYF. CDR3 nucleotides: TGTGCCAGCGGTCTAGGGGAGACCCAGTACTTC.

This clone is a singleton in its sample. V is TRBV2 and J is TRBJ2-6; D call uncertain. Trimming removed 6 bases at V and 5 bases at J, with 14 bases between. Per the germline V gene, CDR1 is SNHLY and CDR2 is FYNNEI. The CDR3 runs 15 residues. This CDR3 reads CASRIEDQRANVLTF. CDR3 nucleotides: TGTGCCAGCAGGATTGAGGATCAGAGGGCCAACGTCCTGACTTTC.

The chain joins TRBV5-4 to TRBJ2-7, with 7 bases lining up with TRBD1. The germline V gene encodes CDR1 SGHNT and CDR2 YYREEE (reference sequence). J gave up 2 bases and V 4 bases, and 6 bases lay outside the gene matches. The CDR3 runs to 14 residues. CDR3: CASSRRQGAYEQYF. The DNA of the CDR3 is TGTGCCAGCAGCCGCCGACAGGGAGCCTACGAGCAGTACTTC.

CDR3 coding DNA: TGTGCCAGCAGCGTAGATAGCGGGGGCTCTTGGCCCCAGTACTTC. Translating gives CASSVDSGGSWPQYF. The chain employs TRBV9 and TRBJ2-5; 9 positions match TRBD2. The V gene's germline CDR1 is SGDLS and CDR2 YYNGEE. Trimming cost V 0 bases and J 9 bases; bases outside gene matches: 9. The length of the CDR3 is 15 residues.

V and J are TRBV11-2 and TRBJ1-6, with no clear D. The CDR3 is made up of 13 amino acids. Germline lookup yields CDR1 SGHAT and CDR2 FQNNGV. Trimming took 0 bases from V and 9 from J, leaving 6 bases between them. The CDR3 region is CASSLEPGSPLHF. The CDR3 nucleotides are TGTGCCAGCAGCTTAGAGCCGGGTTCACCCCTCCACTTT.

V is TRBV5-1 and J is TRBJ1-1; D possibly corresponds to TRBD1 (5 bases). The ends were cut back, 3 bases at V and 7 bases at J, with 13 bases in the middle. This CDR3 has 13 residues. The V gene's germline CDR1 is SGHRS and CDR2 YFSETQ. CDR3 amino acids: CASSSGVLNEAFF. The CDR3 coding sequence is TGCGCCAGCAGCTCGGGGGTCCTAAATGAAGCTTTCTTT.

This clone was recorded only once. V usage is TRBV13 and J usage is TRBJ2-7; D ambiguous. CDR3 length equals 11 residues. Trimming took 6 bases from V and 3 from J, leaving 6 bases between them. Looked up from germline, CDR1 is PRHDT and CDR2 is FYEKMQ (reference sequence). The CDR3 bases are TGTGCCAGCAGTCACAGCTACGAGCAGTACTTC. Protein: CASSHSYEQYF.

This chain connects TRBV27 to TRBJ2-7; 11 nucleotides align to TRBD2. In germline, CDR1 is MNHEY, CDR2 SMNVEV (reference sequence). The J segment lost 3 bases and the V segment lost 5 bases, leaving 0 bases of the junction unmatched. There are 13 residues in the CDR3. The CDR3 region has the DNA TGTGCCAGCAGTCTAGCGGGAGGCTACGAGCAGTACTTC. Amino acids: CASSLAGGYEQYF.

The rearrangement joins TRBV7-9 to TRBJ1-2; no firm D call. This CDR3 region has 13 residues. Trimming stripped 4 bases from V and 4 bases from J, with 10 bases between. Germline lookup yields CDR1 SEHNR and CDR2 FQNEAQ (reference sequence). The CDR3 spells CASSYDTSYGYTF. CDR3 bases: TGTGCCAGCAGCTACGACACCTCCTATGGCTACACCTTC. Full variable domain (remainder filled in from reference TRBV7-9 and TRBJ1-2): DTGVSQNPRHKITKRGQNVTFRCDPISEHNRLYWYRQTLGQGPEFLTYFQNEAQLEKSRLLSDRFSAERPKGSFSTLEIQRTEQGDSAMYLCASSYDTSYGYTFGSGTRLTVV.

The gene calls are TRBV15 and TRBJ1-4, with D perhaps matching TRBD1 (6 bases). Trimming left V 3 bases short and J 8 bases short, with 10 bases between. Germline CDR1 reads LNHNV; CDR2 reads YYDKDF (reference sequence). This CDR3 is built from 13 residues. In DNA, the CDR3 is TGTGCCACCAGCAGGGACAGAAGCGAAAAACTGTTTTTT. Its translation is CATSRDRSEKLFF.

The CDR3 nucleotides are TGTGCCAGCCGCCGGAGGCTAGCGGGAGGGGACGAGCAGTACTTC. Its protein product is CASRRRLAGGDEQYF. The J gene is TRBJ2-7, the V gene TRBV28, with TRBD2 matching over 12 bases. Germline V gene data show CDR1 as MDHEN and CDR2 as SYDVKM. The CDR3 runs 15 residues. The J segment lost 5 bases and the V segment lost 8 bases, leaving 10 bases of the junction unmatched.

This clone was recorded a few times. The V and J genes are TRBV5-6 and TRBJ2-7; D unresolved. CDR3 size: 12 residues. Germline assignment: CDR1 SGHDT and CDR2 YYEEEE. V shed 0 bases and J shed 7 bases, with 8 bases lying between them. CDR3 sequence reads: CASSLASGEQYF. The CDR3, as DNA: TGTGCCAGCAGCTTGGCCTCGGGTGAGCAGTACTTC.

The chain joins TRBV5-1 to TRBJ2-3; 7 positions match TRBD1. Germline V gene sequence: CDR1 SGHRS, CDR2 YFSETQ. Unmatched junction bases numbered 4, after V lost 0 bases and J lost 6 bases. The CDR3 is made up of 14 amino acids. CDR3 bases: TGCGCCAGCAGCTTGGAAGGCAGGGGGGATACGCAGTATTTT. Its protein is CASSLEGRGDTQYF.

The chain uses TRBV7-9 and TRBJ2-5, with 11 positions matching TRBD1. This CDR3 is built from 15 residues. Germline loops: CDR1 SEHNR, CDR2 FQNEAQ (reference sequence). The V segment lost 4 bases and the J segment 5 bases; nucleotides outside the gene matches: 6. The CDR3 sequence is CASSSRTGGWETQYF. The CDR3 DNA follows: TGTGCCAGCAGCTCAAGGACAGGGGGCTGGGAGACCCAGTACTTC.

The chain employs TRBV15 and TRBJ2-2; D ambiguous. The CDR3 loop spans 14 amino acids. Germline CDR1 and CDR2: LNHNV and YYDKDF (reference sequence). Trimming removed 2 bases from V and 6 bases from J, with 10 bases in between. This chain's CDR3 is CATSRRTRPGELFF. The CDR3 DNA is TGTGCCACCAGCAGACGTACCCGTCCCGGGGAGCTGTTTTTT.

The V call is TRBV7-8, the J call TRBJ2-3; 7 nucleotides agree with TRBD2. CDR1 and CDR2 from the germline V gene are SGHVS and FQNEAQ. The CDR3 extends over 14 amino acids. The trim removed 5 bases at V and 4 bases at J, leaving 6 bases unmatched. DNA of the CDR3: TGTGCCAGCAGCGCAAGGGAGGGATCAGATACGCAGTATTTT. It is translated as CASSAREGSDTQYF.

This rearrangement joins TRBV30 to TRBJ1-1, with D maybe TRBD1 (5 bases). The CDR3 length is 13 residues. With 4 bases removed from V and 4 bases from J, the gap between germline ends came to 13 bases. Germline V gives CDR1 GTSNPN, CDR2 SVGIG (reference sequence). The CDR3: CAWNGGVGTEAFF. The CDR3 bases are TGTGCCTGGAATGGGGGGGTCGGCACTGAAGCTTTCTTT. The variable domain in full, with the rest retrieved from reference TRBV30 and TRBJ1-1, is SQTIHQWPATLVQPVGSPLSLECTVEGTSNPNLYWYRQAAGRGLQLLFYSVGIGQISSEVPQNLSASRPQDRQFILSSKKLLLSDSGFYLCAWNGGVGTEAFFGQGTRLTVV.

The chain links TRBV4-2 to TRBJ2-1; 11 bases are a match to TRBD1. CDR1 is LGHNA, CDR2 YNFKEQ, per germline. This CDR3 spans 17 amino acids. After removal of 1 base from V and 7 bases from J, the junction contained 9 bases not matched to a gene. The CDR3: CASSQVSGTGGWNEQFF. In DNA form, the CDR3 reads TGTGCCAGCAGCCAAGTTTCCGGGACAGGGGGTTGGAATGAGCAGTTCTTC.

The V and J genes are TRBV30 and TRBJ2-2; 7 positions agree with TRBD2. V was pared by 7 bases and J by 1 base, with 6 bases of the junction left unmatched. The CDR3 loop spans 14 amino acids. Germline CDR1 and CDR2: GTSNPN and SVGIG (reference sequence). CDR3 coding DNA: TGTGCCTCACAGCGGGAATGGAACACCGGGGAGCTGTTTTTT. It yields the protein CASQREWNTGELFF. Complete variable domain (other parts from reference TRBV30 and TRBJ2-2): SQTIHQWPATLVQPVGSPLSLECTVEGTSNPNLYWYRQAAGRGLQLLFYSVGIGQISSEVPQNLSASRPQDRQFILSSKKLLLSDSGFYLCASQREWNTGELFFGEGSRLTVL.

This clone is a singleton in its sample. The DNA for the CDR3 is TGTGCCAGTAGTAAGGGAGGGGCAGGCAATGAGCAGTTCTTC. Translating it yields CASSKGGAGNEQFF. The rearrangement uses TRBV19 and TRBJ2-1, with 7 bases aligning to TRBD2. Germline CDR1 is LNHDA and CDR2 is SQIVND (reference sequence). V gave up 4 bases and J gave up 6 bases; unmatched junction bases: 6. This CDR3 comprises 14 residues. Filled out from reference TRBV19 and TRBJ2-1, the complete variable domain reads DGGITQSPKYLFRKEGQNVTLSCEQNLNHDAMYWYRQDPGQGLRLIYYSQIVNDFQKGDIAEGYSVSREKKESFPLTVTSAQKNPTAFYLCASSKGGAGNEQFFGPGTRLTVL.

The chain uses TRBV7-9 and TRBJ2-4, with D perhaps TRBD1 or TRBD2 (5 bases each). The V gene's germline CDR1 is SEHNR and CDR2 FQNEAQ (reference sequence). The V end lost 3 bases, the J end lost 8 bases, and 17 bases lay between the germline ends. The CDR3 runs 15 residues. The CDR3 loop reads CASSFLTSMGDIQYF. The CDR3 nucleotides read TGTGCCAGCAGCTTTCTTACTTCCATGGGGGACATTCAGTACTTC.

The CDR3 nucleotides are TGCAGCGTTGAGGTAGGGGGTAAAGCCGAGCAGTACTTC. The encoded protein is CSVEVGGKAEQYF. J is TRBJ2-7 and V is TRBV29-1; TRBD1 might be the D (6 bases). The V end was cut by 3 bases, the J end by 6 bases, with 15 bases between. This CDR3 is built from 13 residues. Germline lookup yields CDR1 SQVTM and CDR2 ANQGSEA.